This TCR beta chain came from a study of T cell clonotyping in hematopoietic cell transplantation (TCRdb year 2021). For the wider study: A total of under 150 blood samples were collected in the study from 35 consecutive transplant recipients and their related donors. Recruitment of patients was conducted between late 2015 and 2017, and follow-up was continued until September 2020 or death.

With the immunoSEQ assay, which is a bias-controlled multiplex PCR relying on V- and J-specific primers, TCR beta CDR3 regions were amplified from genomic DNA. In a second PCR step, a proprietary barcode and Illumina adapter sequences were attached to the CDR3 amplicons. An Illumina MiSeq instrument was used for sequencing of the CDR3 libraries. Processing in the source paper ran as follows. Export and quality control were done with immunoSEQ Analyzer 3.0, while downstream analyses used R Bioconductor and Immunarch. Only productive rearrangements in the normalized downsampled data set were used to calculate repertoire metrics. Clonotypes larger than 5 templates in the normalized cohort were defined as pathologically expanded. Repertoire diversity was measured with the Inverse Simpson Index. To capture all clonotypes, the CMV-specificity analyses were run on the non-normalized data set. Entries here come from immuneACCESS through TCRdb and include only in-frame sequences with V and J called. Some clones fail to appear in such tables; in the studies checked, an unresolved V gene covers under half of the shortfall, and the cause of the remainder is unknown. The D gene and trimming were derived from the DNA, and the V and J assignments and clone size from that table. In all, the sample holds thousands of clones, and approximately 94% of those were seen once. The ten largest clones add up to less than 1.5% of the sample.

This clone was seen once. The antigen it recognizes is unknown. Nothing much larger sits one base from this clone, and base qualities are not available. V loses 8 bases, J loses 6 bases, and the germline ends lie 14 bases apart. CDR1 MDHEN and CDR2 SYDVKM were looked up in the germline V gene. The CDR3 goes from the cysteine to the phenylalanine over 12 residues. Just the 36-base CDR3 DNA is kept, in frame starting at base 1. This sample's time point label indicates: 30 days after allo-HCT. Blood samples were obtained from recipients approximately 28 days before transplant and at days 30, 100 and 180 after transplant. Nuclei Lysis Solution was used to extract genomic DNA from fresh or cryopreserved unfractionated peripheral blood mononuclear cells. Study-level results and caveats: The sample size was limited and the cells went unsorted, which meant the CD4 and CD8 repertoire contributions could not be told apart. Broader posttransplant TCR repertoire diversity was predicted by donor and pretransplant recipient Inverse Simpson Index values. Just a small fraction of recipient repertoires overlapped with donor repertoires, and more than 95% appeared de novo at the given depth. Recipient TCR diversity fell after transplant, with pathologically expanded clonotypes rising progressively from day 30 to day 180.

The source of this sequence is a male patient aged 60-70 years who had an allogeneic stem cell transplant from an unrelated donor, so T cells may come from the graft donor. Some clones in this sample may be carry-over from other donors' samples. This chain is built from TRBV28 and TRBJ2-7; too little of a D gene remains to name it. The specimen comprised peripheral blood mononuclear cells, sampled 30 days after allogeneic stem cell transplant. CDR3 loop: CASGDFRAEQYF. The nucleotide sequence reads as follows: TGTGCCAGCGGGGATTTTCGGGCCGAGCAGTACTTC.